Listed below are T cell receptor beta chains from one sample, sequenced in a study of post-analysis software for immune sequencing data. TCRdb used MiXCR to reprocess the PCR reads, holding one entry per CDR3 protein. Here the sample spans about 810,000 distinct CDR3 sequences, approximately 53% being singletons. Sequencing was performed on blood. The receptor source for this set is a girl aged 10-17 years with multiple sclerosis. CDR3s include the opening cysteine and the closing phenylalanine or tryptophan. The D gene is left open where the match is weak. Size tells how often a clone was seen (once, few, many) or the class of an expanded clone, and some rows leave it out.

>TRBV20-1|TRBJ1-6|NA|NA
CSAPGSSYNSPLHF
TGCAGTGCACCCGGCAGCTCCTATAATTCACCCCTCCACTTT
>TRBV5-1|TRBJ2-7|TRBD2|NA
CASVPPGLAAYEQYF
TGCGCCAGCGTACCGCCGGGACTAGCTGCCTACGAGCAGTACTTC
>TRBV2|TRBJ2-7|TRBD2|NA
CASLEREGPYEQYF
TGTGCCAGCCTTGAGCGGGAGGGCCCCTACGAGCAGTACTTC
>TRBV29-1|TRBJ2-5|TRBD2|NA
CSVAGLADQETQYF
TGCAGCGTTGCCGGACTAGCGGACCAAGAGACCCAGTACTTC
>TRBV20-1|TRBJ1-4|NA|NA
CSAAGSDEKLFF
TGCAGTGCTGCGGGGAGCGATGAAAAACTGTTTTTT
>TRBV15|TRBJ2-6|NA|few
CATSRDVAGANVLTF
TGTGCCACCAGCAGAGATGTGGCTGGGGCCAACGTCCTGACTTTC
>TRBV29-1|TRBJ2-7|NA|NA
CSVEGSDYEQYF
TGCAGCGTTGAGGGATCCGACTACGAGCAGTACTTC
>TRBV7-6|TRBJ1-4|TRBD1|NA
CASSLVAPRTGEEKLFF
TGTGCCAGCAGCTTAGTCGCCCCTCGGACAGGGGAGGAAAAACTGTTTTTT
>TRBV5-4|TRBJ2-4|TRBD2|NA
CASSRRAGGNIQYF
TGTGCCAGCAGCCGGAGGGCCGGGGGGAACATTCAGTACTTC
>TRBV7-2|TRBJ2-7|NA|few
CASSLKGRYEQYF
TGTGCCAGCAGCTTAAAGGGCAGGTACGAGCAGTACTTC
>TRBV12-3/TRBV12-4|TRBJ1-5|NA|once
CASSYDSFYQSQHF
TGTGCCAGCAGTTACGACAGTTTTTATCAGTCCCAGCATTTT
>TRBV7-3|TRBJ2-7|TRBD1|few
CASSLKQGREQYF
TGTGCCAGCAGCTTAAAACAGGGGCGGGAGCAGTACTTC
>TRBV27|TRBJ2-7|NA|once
CASSLSRSDEQYF
TGTGCCAGCAGTTTATCACGGAGCGACGAGCAGTACTTC
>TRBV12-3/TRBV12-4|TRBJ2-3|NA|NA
CASVWGSTDTQYF
TGTGCCAGCGTGTGGGGATCCACGGATACGCAGTATTTT
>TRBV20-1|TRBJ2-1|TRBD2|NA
CSALSSGRSYNEQFF
TGCAGTGCCCTTTCTAGCGGACGCTCCTACAATGAGCAGTTCTTC
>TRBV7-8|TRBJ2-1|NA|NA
CASSLYLSGPSSYNEQFF
TGTGCCAGCAGCCTCTACCTATCCGGGCCTAGCTCCTACAATGAGCAGTTCTTC
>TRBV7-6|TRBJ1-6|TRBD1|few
CASSLDLTGGDSPLHF
TGTGCCAGCAGCTTAGATCTAACAGGGGGGGATTCACCCCTCCACTTT
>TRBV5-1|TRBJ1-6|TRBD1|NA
CASSSDRGRNSPLHF
TGCGCCAGCAGCTCGGACAGGGGGAGGAATTCACCCCTCCACTTT
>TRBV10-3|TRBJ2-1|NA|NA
CAIRERVSSYNEQFF
TGTGCCATCAGGGAGCGCGTGAGCTCCTACAATGAGCAGTTCTTC
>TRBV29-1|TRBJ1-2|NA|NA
CISYRGANYGYTF
TGCATCTCGTATCGGGGGGCTAACTATGGCTACACCTTC
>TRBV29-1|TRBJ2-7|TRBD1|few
CSVGQGNIYEQYF
TGCAGCGTTGGACAGGGCAACATCTACGAGCAGTACTTC
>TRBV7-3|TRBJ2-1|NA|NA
CASSLTPGLVHPFF
TGTGCCAGCAGCTTAACCCCCGGCTTGGTTCATCCGTTCTTC
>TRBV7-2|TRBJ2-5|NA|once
CASSLRREGTQYF
TGTGCCAGCAGCTTAAGGCGCGAGGGGACCCAGTACTTC
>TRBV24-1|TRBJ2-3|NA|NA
CATSDAKTVSTQYF
TGTGCCACCAGTGATGCTAAAACAGTGAGTACGCAGTATTTT
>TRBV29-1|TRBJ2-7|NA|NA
CSAKGGIRYEQYF
TGCAGCGCGAAGGGGGGCATCCGCTACGAGCAGTACTTC
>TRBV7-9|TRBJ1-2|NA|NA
CASSFPGQGSYGYTF
TGTGCCAGCAGCTTCCCGGGACAAGGCTCCTATGGCTACACCTTC
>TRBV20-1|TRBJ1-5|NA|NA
CSARDWGSNQPQHF
TGCAGTGCTAGAGATTGGGGGAGCAATCAGCCCCAGCATTTT
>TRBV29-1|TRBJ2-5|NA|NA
CSVVTGNLLQETQYF
TGCAGCGTTGTCACTGGGAACCTCCTCCAAGAGACCCAGTACTTC
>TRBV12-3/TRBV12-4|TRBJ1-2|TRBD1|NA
CASSETGGSSIYGYTF
TGTGCCAGCAGTGAGACAGGGGGCTCCAGTATCTATGGCTACACCTTC
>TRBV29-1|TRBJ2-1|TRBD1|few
CSVDEGAGSYNEQFF
TGCAGCGTTGACGAGGGGGCCGGCTCCTACAATGAGCAGTTCTTC
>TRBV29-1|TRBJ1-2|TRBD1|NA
CSVQSTGVTGYTF
TGCAGCGTTCAGTCGACAGGGGTGACTGGCTACACCTTC
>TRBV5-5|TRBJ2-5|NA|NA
CASSNGPGGETQYF
TGTGCCAGCAGCAACGGACCCGGCGGGGAGACCCAGTACTTC
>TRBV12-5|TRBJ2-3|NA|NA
CASGLDVNTQYF
TGTGCTAGTGGTTTGGACGTTAATACGCAGTATTTT
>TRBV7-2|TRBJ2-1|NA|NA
CASSFDRGHYNEQFF
TGTGCCAGCAGCTTTGATCGGGGCCACTACAATGAGCAGTTCTTC
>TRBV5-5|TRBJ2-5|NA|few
CASSLARTPHNEQYF
TGTGCCAGCAGCTTGGCTCGGACCCCACACAATGAGCAGTACTTC
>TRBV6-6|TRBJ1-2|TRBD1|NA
CASSRDRADDYTF
TGTGCCAGCAGTCGAGACAGGGCGGATGACTACACCTTC
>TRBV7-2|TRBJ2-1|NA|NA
CASSLPRAGSYNEQFF
TGTGCCAGCAGCTTACCTCGCGCGGGGTCGTACAATGAGCAGTTCTTC
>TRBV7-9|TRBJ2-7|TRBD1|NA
CATSTGVYEQYF
TGTGCCACCTCGACAGGGGTGTACGAGCAGTACTTC
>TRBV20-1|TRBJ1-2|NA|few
CIATANYVGYTF
TGCATCGCAACCGCAAACTATGTAGGCTACACCTTC
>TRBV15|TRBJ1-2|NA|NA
CATSSASGPFYGYTF
TGTGCCACCAGCAGTGCTTCCGGGCCCTTCTATGGCTACACCTTC
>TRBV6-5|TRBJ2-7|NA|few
CASSRGTAGGLEQYF
TGTGCCAGCAGCCGCGGGACAGCCGGGGGCCTCGAGCAGTACTTC
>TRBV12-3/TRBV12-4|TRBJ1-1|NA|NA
CAGGMAGGTEAFF
TGTGCCGGGGGGATGGCCGGAGGGACTGAAGCTTTCTTT
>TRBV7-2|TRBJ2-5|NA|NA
CASSLRSQGGNEQYF
TGTGCCAGCAGCTTAAGGTCCCAGGGGGGGAATGAGCAGTACTTC
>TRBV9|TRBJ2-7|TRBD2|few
CASSVASGGTYEQYF
TGCGCCAGCAGCGTAGCTAGCGGGGGGACCTACGAGCAGTACTTC
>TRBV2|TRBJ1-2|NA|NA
CAGSERWQDDRPYTF
TGTGCCGGCAGTGAACGGTGGCAGGACGATCGTCCCTACACCTTC
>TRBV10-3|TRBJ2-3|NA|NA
CAMRRAGEDTQYF
TGTGCCATGAGGCGAGCGGGCGAAGATACGCAGTATTTT
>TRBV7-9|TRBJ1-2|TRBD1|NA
CASSSAVRTGPSGYTF
TGTGCCAGCAGCTCAGCAGTCAGGACAGGGCCCTCTGGCTACACCTTC
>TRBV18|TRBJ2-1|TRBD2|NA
CASSPRLAGGLDEQFF
TGTGCCAGCTCACCCCGACTAGCGGGGGGCCTCGATGAGCAGTTCTTC
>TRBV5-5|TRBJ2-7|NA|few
CASSFGVGEQYF
TGTGCCAGCAGCTTCGGGGTCGGCGAGCAGTACTTC
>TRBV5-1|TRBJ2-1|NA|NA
CASSLELAHEQFF
TGCGCCAGCAGCTTGGAGCTAGCCCATGAGCAGTTCTTC
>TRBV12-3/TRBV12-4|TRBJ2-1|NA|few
CASSLGLGAYNEQFF
TGTGCCAGCAGTTTAGGACTAGGGGCCTACAATGAGCAGTTCTTC